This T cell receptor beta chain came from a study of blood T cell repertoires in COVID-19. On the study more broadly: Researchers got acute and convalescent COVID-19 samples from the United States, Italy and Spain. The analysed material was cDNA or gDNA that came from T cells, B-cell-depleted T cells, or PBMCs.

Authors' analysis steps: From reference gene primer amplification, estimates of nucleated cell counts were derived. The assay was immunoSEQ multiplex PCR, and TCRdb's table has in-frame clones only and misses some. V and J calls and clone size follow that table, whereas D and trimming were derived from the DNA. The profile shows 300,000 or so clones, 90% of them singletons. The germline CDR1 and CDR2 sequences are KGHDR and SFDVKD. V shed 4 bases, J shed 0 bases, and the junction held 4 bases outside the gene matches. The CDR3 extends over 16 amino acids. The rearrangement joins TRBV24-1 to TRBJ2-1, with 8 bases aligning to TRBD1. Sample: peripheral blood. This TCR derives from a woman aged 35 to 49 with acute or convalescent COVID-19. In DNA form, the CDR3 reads TGTGCCACCAGTGACCCCGGACAGGGCTCCTACAATGAGCAGTTCTTC. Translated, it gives CATSDPGQGSYNEQFF.